Below, 19 T cell receptor beta chains from the same sample are listed, as sequenced in a study of cytomegalovirus exposure and HLA in healthy donors (TCRdb year 2017). The library was obtained by the immunoSEQ multiplex PCR assay. For the multiplex PCR, a mixture combining 60 forward primers for TCR Vbeta segments and 13 reverse primers for TCR Jbeta segments was used. This is the immuneACCESS table as TCRdb keeps it, with only in-frame sequences that have V and J called. A part of the clones is gone; compared with another copy, unresolved V genes explain less than half, and the rest is unexplained. Within this sample are some 140,000 clones, with over 60% of them counted one time only. Clones ranked in the top ten supply around 3.1% of the sample. The source material was PBMCs. Source of these receptors: a middle-aged man in good health and CMV-seronegative.

The rearrangement links TRBV6-5 to TRBJ2-5; the match to TRBD1 covers 12 bases. This CDR3 contains 15 residues. J was trimmed by 5 bases and V by 5 bases; bases with no gene match: 6. Germline V lookup: CDR1 MNHEY, CDR2 SVGAGI. CDR3 nucleotide sequence: TGTGCCAGCAGTCCTGGGACAGGGGGCGTTGAGACCCAGTACTTC. This codes for CASSPGTGGVETQYF.

The chain uses TRBV4-3 and TRBJ1-6; D gene uncertain. Trimming left V 0 bases short and J 3 bases short, with 9 bases between. The CDR3 extends over 16 amino acids. The germline CDR1 and CDR2 sequences are LGHNA and YSLEER. CDR3 protein: CASSQDEVHYNSPLHF. The CDR3 region has the DNA TGCGCCAGCAGCCAAGATGAGGTCCACTATAATTCACCCCTCCACTTT.

The chain employs TRBV9 and TRBJ1-2, with TRBD1 identical over 7 bases. The CDR3 is made up of 14 amino acids. J gave up 3 bases and V 4 bases, and 6 bases lay outside the gene matches. CDR1 is SGDLS and CDR2 is YYNGEE in the germline V gene. For the CDR3, the DNA is TGTGCCAGCAGCAGAACCGGGACAGACTATGGCTACACCTTC. This translates into CASSRTGTDYGYTF.

This rearrangement joins TRBV5-1 to TRBJ2-1; 13 bases are a match to TRBD2. This CDR3 spans 17 amino acids. V gave up 4 bases and J gave up 7 bases; unmatched junction bases: 11. CDR1 is SGHRS and CDR2 is YFSETQ in the germline V gene. This chain's CDR3 is CASSTGLAGVVSNEQFF. CDR3 nucleotides: TGCGCCAGCAGCACCGGACTAGCGGGAGTGGTATCTAATGAGCAGTTCTTC.

This clone came up a few times. The chain couples TRBV9 to TRBJ2-7; D might be TRBD2 (6 bases). V lost 0 bases, J lost 7 bases, and 17 bases lay in between. In germline, CDR1 is SGDLS, CDR2 YYNGEE. This CDR3 has 15 amino acids. CDR3 loop: CASSVASVVEGEQYF. The CDR3 region has the DNA TGTGCCAGCAGCGTAGCTAGCGTAGTAGAGGGGGAGCAGTACTTC.

V usage is TRBV4-3 and J usage is TRBJ1-5; no clear D. CDR1 and CDR2 from the germline V gene are LGHNA and YSLEER. Between the trimmed V and J ends, which lost 0 bases and 7 bases, there was a span of 7 bases. This CDR3 has 13 residues. CDR3 in DNA: TGCGCCAGCAGCCAAGATGAGGGACAGCCCCAGCATTTT. Translating it yields CASSQDEGQPQHF.

The rearrangement joins TRBV30 to TRBJ1-2; possible D gene TRBD1, 5 bases. CDR1 and CDR2 (germline): GTSNPN, SVGIG (reference sequence). Trimming removed 2 bases at V and 2 bases at J, with 6 bases between. CDR3 size: 12 residues. CDR3 sequence (DNA): TGTGCCTGGAGTCGACAGAACTATGGCTACACCTTC. It specifies CAWSRQNYGYTF.

This chain links TRBV30 with TRBJ2-3, with D maybe TRBD1 (5 bases). This CDR3 has 12 residues. Per the germline V gene, CDR1 is GTSNPN and CDR2 is SVGIG (reference sequence). Trimming took 6 bases from V and 5 from J, leaving 12 bases between them. Written as DNA, the CDR3 is TGTGCCTGTACTCCAGGGCTAGATACGCAGTATTTT. Its protein is CACTPGLDTQYF.

The rearrangement joins TRBV7-2 to TRBJ2-7, with D possibly being TRBD2 (6 bases). Germline CDR1 and CDR2: SGHTA and FQGNSA. This CDR3 is 16 amino acids long. V was pared by 5 bases and J by 2 bases, with 19 bases between. CDR3 DNA: TGTGCCAGCAGCCGCACGGGACTCCCCGGCCCCTACGAGCAGTACTTC. This translates into CASSRTGLPGPYEQYF.

This chain joins TRBV4-1 and TRBJ2-7; 7 bases match TRBD2. Per germline, CDR1 MGHRA and CDR2 YSYEKL. V trimming: 4 bases; J trimming: 4 bases; junction bases outside the gene matches: 10. This CDR3 is built from 15 residues. The CDR3 sequence: CASSRQAGSSYEQYF. For the CDR3, the DNA is TGCGCCAGCAGCCGACAAGCGGGATCCTCTTACGAGCAGTACTTC.

The chain joins TRBV30 to TRBJ1-6, with a possible D match to TRBD1 (5 bases). This CDR3 is built from 18 residues. Germline CDR1 and CDR2: GTSNPN and SVGIG (reference sequence). Between the trimmed V and J ends, which lost 2 bases and 0 bases, there was a span of 17 bases. The CDR3 loop reads CAWSTPIYRNSYNSPLHF. CDR3 coding DNA: TGTGCCTGGAGTACCCCTATCTACAGGAACTCCTATAATTCACCCCTCCACTTT.

V usage is TRBV2 and J usage is TRBJ2-7; 7 bases align to TRBD2. Germline CDR1 SNHLY, CDR2 FYNNEI. Losses at the gene ends were 5 bases for V and 7 bases for J; bases not matched to a gene: 17. This CDR3 comprises 16 residues. As DNA, the CDR3 is TGTGCCAGCAGTCCCCAACTAGCGCTGGGTCCCGAAGAGCAGTACTTC. Translation: CASSPQLALGPEEQYF.

This clone has more than one count but fewer than ten. The rearrangement uses TRBV28 and TRBJ2-7; perhaps TRBD2 as D (5 bases). Germline V CDR1 and CDR2: MDHEN, SYDVKM. Trimming shortened V by 3 bases and J by 7 bases, and 16 bases separated the two germline ends. The CDR3 consists of 14 residues. The CDR3 spells CASSFGGSIREQYF. CDR3 nucleotides: TGTGCCAGCAGTTTCGGCGGGTCTATACGGGAGCAGTACTTC.

The chain combines TRBV9 with TRBJ1-1, with a possible D match to TRBD1 (6 bases). The CDR3 runs to 14 residues. The V end was cut by 3 bases, the J end by 0 bases, with 9 bases between. Germline-derived CDR1 and CDR2 are SGDLS and YYNGEE. In nucleotides, the CDR3 is TGTGCCAGCAGCGAGGGACACCTGAACACTGAAGCTTTCTTT. Its translation is CASSEGHLNTEAFF.

The chain employs TRBV19 and TRBJ2-7, with D possibly TRBD2 on 6 matching bases. Per the germline V gene, CDR1 is LNHDA and CDR2 is SQIVND (reference sequence). Trimming pared 5 bases from V and 3 bases from J, leaving 11 bases between. The CDR3 is 13 amino acids. CDR3 sequence (DNA): TGTGCCAGTAGTCCGTTCGGGGGCTACGAGCAGTACTTC. It codes for CASSPFGGYEQYF.

This rearrangement joins TRBV30 to TRBJ1-2; D remains unclear. This CDR3 contains 14 residues. Per the germline V gene, CDR1 is GTSNPN and CDR2 is SVGIG (reference sequence). Trimming took 2 bases from V and 5 from J, leaving 15 bases between them. The CDR3 DNA sequence: TGTGCCTGGAGTTTGAGAAGGAGCGGGTATGGCTACACCTTC. Translation: CAWSLRRSGYGYTF.

The chain recombines TRBV5-4 with TRBJ2-7, with D possibly being TRBD2 (5 bases). The CDR3 spans 12 residues. Germline CDR1 SGHNT, CDR2 YYREEE (reference sequence). V lost 0 bases and J 7 bases, leaving 8 bases between the germline ends. CDR3 coding DNA: TGTGCCAGCAGCTTGGGAGGAGGAGAGCAGTACTTC. It is translated as CASSLGGGEQYF.

The chain carries TRBV27 and TRBJ2-7, with D perhaps TRBD1 (5 bases). CDR3 length equals 13 residues. V lost 10 bases and J 1 base, leaving 14 bases between the germline ends. From germline, CDR1 is MNHEY and CDR2 SMNVEV (reference sequence). CDR3 DNA: TGTGCCACCGGAAGAACAGGTTCCTACGAGCAGTACTTC. It encodes CATGRTGSYEQYF.

J is TRBJ2-5 and V is TRBV5-4, with 9 positions matching TRBD2. Trimming cost V 7 bases and J 1 base; bases outside gene matches: 11. Germline V gene lookup returns CDR1 SGHNT and CDR2 YYREEE (reference sequence). CDR3 size: 16 residues. The CDR3 here is CASLTRGGAAQETQYF. In DNA, the CDR3 is TGTGCCAGCCTCACCCGCGGGGGGGCAGCCCAAGAGACCCAGTACTTC.